Here is one T cell receptor (beta chain) with its context. Its antigen is unidentified. The PCR used 60 Vbeta and 13 Jbeta primers. In the source study's methods: The count from a later analysis was some 80 million unique TCR beta chains, some 10 million of them shared. TCRdb's table, derived via immunoSEQ multiplex PCR, lists solely in-frame clones and lacks some. V and J calls and clone size are as listed in that table; D and trimming were resolved from the DNA. The table lists about 300,000 clones, 75% to 90% of them singletons. Germline CDR1 is SGHTA and CDR2 is FQGNSA. CDR3 length equals 15 residues. V shed 5 bases, J shed 5 bases, and the junction held 9 bases outside the gene matches. This entry belongs to a study of cytomegalovirus exposure and HLA in healthy donors. Study results and caveats: The presence/absence work took it that sequencing depth was about the same across donors. Later findings reportedly placed an Asian-associated ancestry cluster below the roughly 660-donor mean for N-insertions.

The chain uses TRBV7-2 and TRBJ2-5, with 9 bases aligning to TRBD1. This receptor was taken from a man in his forties in good health and CMV-seropositive. Sequencing was done on a sample of PBMCs. For the CDR3, the DNA is TGTGCCAGCAGCCCGGACAGGGGCAGGGTGGAGACCCAGTACTTC. Residues: CASSPDRGRVETQYF. Using reference TRBV7-2 and TRBJ2-5 for the parts outside the CDR3, the full variable domain is GAGVSQSPSNKVTEKGKDVELRCDPISGHTALYWYRQSLGQGLEFLIYFQGNSAPDKSGLPSDRFSAERTGGSVSTLTIQRTQQEDSAVYLCASSPDRGRVETQYFGPGTRLLVL.